This passage covers 27 T cell receptor beta chains from one sample sequenced in a study of shared clonotypes between healthy human individuals (dated by TCRdb to between 2020 and 2021). Library generation was performed with the immunoSEQ multiplex PCR assay. TCRdb provides this immuneACCESS table in a form limited to in-frame rearrangements. Some clones are lacking; in checked studies, under half of them reflect an unresolved V gene, and why the rest are absent is not known. In this sample the table shows a few million clones, around 92% of which occur a single time. Together, the top ten hold 0.3% to 0.45% of the sample. The sample comprised naive CD4+ T cells from PBMCs. What this sample's cell subset or site label stands for: CD45RA+ positively selected. Source of these receptors: a man in his late teens or twenties in good health. Some clones in this sample may be carry-over from other donors' samples.

V is TRBV6-5 and J is TRBJ1-2; D possibly corresponds to TRBD1 (6 bases). The CDR3 sequence is 14 residues long. Trimming took off 5 bases at V and 3 bases at J, with 13 bases between the two ends. Germline V gives CDR1 MNHEY, CDR2 SVGAGI. CDR3 region: CASSPRQGHYGYTF. The CDR3 DNA reads as TGTGCCAGCAGTCCCCGGCAGGGGCACTATGGCTACACCTTC.

This chain connects TRBV27 to TRBJ2-5; tentatively, D is TRBD2 (6 bases). This CDR3 is built from 14 residues. Trimming took 3 bases from V and 5 from J, leaving 13 bases between them. The V gene's germline CDR1 is MNHEY and CDR2 SMNVEV (reference sequence). In DNA form, the CDR3 reads TGTGCCAGCAGTTTCAGACGGGGGTGGGAGACCCAGTACTTC. This gives the protein CASSFRRGWETQYF.

The chain has TRBV5-1 and TRBJ1-1; 8 nucleotides align to TRBD1. V was pared by 4 bases and J by 6 bases, with 14 bases of the junction left unmatched. There are 16 residues in the CDR3. Germline CDR1 is SGHRS and CDR2 is YFSETQ. The DNA of the CDR3 is TGCGCCAGCAGCCCCCCTCGGGGGCAGGGGGCCTCTGAAGCTTTCTTT. Translation: CASSPPRGQGASEAFF.

The sample holds one count of this clone. The genes are TRBV4-1 and TRBJ2-3; 10 nucleotides align to TRBD1. The germline V gene encodes CDR1 MGHRA and CDR2 YSYEKL. The J segment lost 0 bases and the V segment lost 4 bases, leaving 1 base of the junction unmatched. CDR3 length: 15 residues. CDR3 DNA sequence: TGCGCCAGCAGCCCGGGACAGGGGAGCACAGATACGCAGTATTTT. Residues: CASSPGQGSTDTQYF.

The rearrangement uses TRBV5-1 and TRBJ2-3, with 12 positions matching TRBD2. V dropped 0 bases and J dropped 5; count of bases not matched to a gene: 10. This CDR3 has 18 amino acids. Germline values: CDR1 SGHRS, CDR2 YFSETQ. The CDR3 here is CASSLAGLAGTREDTQYF. The CDR3 bases are TGCGCCAGCAGCTTGGCTGGACTAGCGGGAACCCGGGAAGATACGCAGTATTTT.

This clone has just a few counts. The chain couples TRBV28 to TRBJ1-1; TRBD1 aligns across 7 bases. V was clipped by 6 bases and J by 2 bases; unmatched bases: 6. Per the germline V gene, CDR1 is MDHEN and CDR2 is SYDVKM. This CDR3 is built from 14 residues. The CDR3 bases are TGTGCCAGCAGCCCAGGGGGGGGCAACACTGAAGCTTTCTTT. It codes for CASSPGGGNTEAFF.

The chain couples TRBV5-1 to TRBJ2-7; 10 bases are shared with TRBD1. V was pared by 4 bases and J by 5 bases, with 3 bases of the junction left unmatched. The CDR3 has 13 residues. Germline lookup yields CDR1 SGHRS and CDR2 YFSETQ. Written as DNA, the CDR3 is TGCGCCAGCAGCGTGACAGGGGGCCACGAGCAGTACTTC. This codes for CASSVTGGHEQYF.

In the case of this clone: Mismatch with germline at one junction end may stem from a read error. This sample also contains other DNA sequences that code for the same CDR3. The chain has TRBV7-3 and TRBJ1-1; 8 nucleotides agree with TRBD1. Germline V CDR1 and CDR2: SGHTA, FQGTGA. This CDR3 has 15 residues. The CDR3 DNA follows: TGTGCCAGCAGCCTAACCGGGACAGGCTATACTGAAGCTTTCTTT. Amino acid sequence: CASSLTGTGYTEAFF.

The table lists this clone with a count of one. The chain uses TRBV30 and TRBJ2-5; TRBD1 matches 7 bases. This CDR3 is built from 14 residues. V lost 3 bases, J lost 5 bases, and 9 bases stayed unmatched. CDR1 is GTSNPN and CDR2 is SVGIG in the germline V gene (reference sequence). CDR3 in amino acids: CAWRSRTGWETQYF. The CDR3 nucleotides are TGTGCCTGGAGATCTAGGACAGGTTGGGAGACCCAGTACTTC.

The chain has TRBV7-9 and TRBJ2-7; D may be TRBD2 (6 bases). Germline CDR1 SEHNR, CDR2 FQNEAQ (reference sequence). Trimming cost V 5 bases and J 7 bases, with 18 bases left between them. The CDR3 loop spans 14 amino acids. CDR3 sequence: CASSEAGSSREQYF. CDR3 sequence (DNA): TGTGCCAGCAGCGAAGCCGGGAGCAGTAGGGAGCAGTACTTC. The full variable domain, completed using reference TRBV7-9 and TRBJ2-7, is DTGVSQNPRHKITKRGQNVTFRCDPISEHNRLYWYRQTLGQGPEFLTYFQNEAQLEKSRLLSDRFSAERPKGSFSTLEIQRTEQGDSAMYLCASSEAGSSREQYFGPGTRLTVT.

This clone showed up just once. Other nucleotide sequences in the sample specify the same CDR3. The J gene is TRBJ1-5, the V gene TRBV27; no clear D gene. V was clipped by 2 bases and J by 2 bases, with 7 bases between them. The CDR3 totals 14 residues. Per the germline V gene, CDR1 is MNHEY and CDR2 is SMNVEV (reference sequence). The CDR3 is CASSLRGGNQPQHF. DNA for the CDR3: TGTGCCAGCAGTTTACGCGGAGGCAATCAGCCCCAGCATTTT.

This chain joins TRBV4-3 and TRBJ1-4; D is perhaps TRBD1 (6 bases). The CDR3 spans 15 residues. The V gene lost 1 base and the J gene lost 8 bases, with 14 bases spanning the gap. Germline lookup yields CDR1 LGHNA and CDR2 YSLEER. The CDR3 nucleotides are TGCGCCAGCAGCCAAGTTGGGCAGGGGAGCGAAAAACTGTTTTTT. This translates into CASSQVGQGSEKLFF.

In regard to this clone: Other DNA sequences of this sample code for an identical CDR3. The chain carries TRBV29-1 and TRBJ2-7; D unclear. This CDR3 contains 11 residues. CDR1 and CDR2 (germline): SQVTM, ANQGSEA. V was pared by 4 bases and J by 3 bases, with 7 bases between. CDR3: CSVGSVYEQYF. DNA for the CDR3: TGCAGCGTTGGGAGCGTCTACGAGCAGTACTTC.

Note on this clone: Within the sample, other DNA sequences also encode this same CDR3. The chain joins TRBV6-5 to TRBJ2-1; possible D gene TRBD1, 7 bases. The CDR3 contains 12 residues. Trimming removed 6 bases from V and 7 bases from J, with 10 bases in between. The germline gives CDR1 MNHEY, CDR2 SVGAGI. CDR3 nucleotide sequence: TGTGCCAGCAGGACAGGGAGGAATGAGCAGTTCTTC. Its protein product is CASRTGRNEQFF.

In the case of this clone: The same CDR3 can be traced to other DNA sequences in this sample. The chain joins TRBV7-2 to TRBJ2-5; TRBD2 is a possible D gene (6 bases). The CDR3 contains 14 residues. Germline-derived CDR1 and CDR2 are SGHTA and FQGNSA. Trimming took off 3 bases at V and 2 bases at J, with 10 bases between the two ends. The CDR3 region is CASSFQRGQETQYF. DNA of the CDR3: TGTGCCAGCAGCTTCCAACGGGGGCAAGAGACCCAGTACTTC.

V usage is TRBV28 and J usage is TRBJ1-1; TRBD1 is a possible D gene (5 bases). The V gene's germline CDR1 is MDHEN and CDR2 SYDVKM. V gave up 7 bases and J gave up 3 bases, with 18 bases separating them. The CDR3 has 15 amino acids. CDR3 loop: CASNPERGSYTEAFF. CDR3 nucleotide sequence: TGTGCCAGCAATCCCGAACGGGGGTCGTACACTGAAGCTTTCTTT.

The rearrangement links TRBV5-5 to TRBJ1-5; 7 bases agree with TRBD1. The V and J ends lost 2 bases and 4 bases, in that order; junction bases with no gene match: 12. The CDR3 has 17 residues. Germline loops: CDR1 SGHKS, CDR2 YYEKEE (reference sequence). CDR3 sequence (DNA): TGTGCCAGCAGCTTAGGACAGGCTTTAGCTGGGAATCAGCCCCAGCATTTT. Translated: CASSLGQALAGNQPQHF.

The chain recombines TRBV7-9 with TRBJ2-2, with TRBD2 matching 15 bases. The V segment lost 6 bases and the J segment 5 bases; nucleotides outside the gene matches: 10. The CDR3 contains 18 residues. Germline assignment: CDR1 SEHNR and CDR2 FQNEAQ (reference sequence). CDR3 sequence: CASRLPGTSGRRTGELFF. In nucleotides, the CDR3 is TGTGCCAGCAGACTCCCGGGGACTAGCGGGAGGAGAACCGGGGAGCTGTTTTTT.

This chain links TRBV4-1 with TRBJ2-2, with D perhaps being TRBD1 or TRBD2 (6 bases each). Germline V gives CDR1 MGHRA, CDR2 YSYEKL. The CDR3 runs 16 residues. Deletions cut 4 bases from V and 4 bases from J, with 16 bases between. The CDR3 sequence: CASSRWGALGTGELFF. DNA of the CDR3: TGCGCCAGCAGCCGATGGGGGGCCCTGGGCACCGGGGAGCTGTTTTTT.

The chain recombines TRBV7-2 with TRBJ2-5, with D perhaps TRBD2 (6 bases). The CDR3 length is 14 residues. The germline CDR1 and CDR2 sequences are SGHTA and FQGNSA. V shed 3 bases and J shed 1 base, with 9 bases lying between them. DNA for the CDR3: TGTGCCAGCAGCTTCCTAGCGCTCCAAGAGACCCAGTACTTC. Protein sequence: CASSFLALQETQYF.

The sample holds one count of this clone. The gene calls are TRBV7-8 and TRBJ1-1, with a weak D call TRBD1 (5 bases). CDR3 length: 15 amino acids. CDR1 SGHVS and CDR2 FQNEAQ come from the germline V gene. V was trimmed by 5 bases and J by 0 bases, leaving 13 bases between them. CDR3 nucleotide sequence: TGTGCCAGCAGCCCGGTCGGGGGGATGAACACTGAAGCTTTCTTT. It codes for CASSPVGGMNTEAFF.

V usage is TRBV7-9 and J usage is TRBJ1-1, with D tentatively TRBD1 (5 bases). V was clipped by 4 bases and J by 5 bases, with 14 bases between them. The germline V gene has CDR1 SEHNR and CDR2 FQNEAQ (reference sequence). The CDR3 extends over 14 amino acids. CDR3 sequence (DNA): TGTGCCAGCAGCTACCAGGGTGATTGGACTGAAGCTTTCTTT. Translating it yields CASSYQGDWTEAFF.

The V gene is TRBV19, the J gene TRBJ1-5; 7 bases line up with TRBD1. V was pared by 5 bases and J by 4 bases, with 5 bases of the junction left unmatched. The CDR3 extends over 14 amino acids. Per the germline V gene, CDR1 is LNHDA and CDR2 is SQIVND (reference sequence). This CDR3 reads CASSRQGGNQPQHF. The CDR3 DNA is TGTGCCAGTAGTCGACAGGGAGGGAATCAGCCCCAGCATTTT.

The genes are TRBV5-5 and TRBJ2-6, with D unresolved. The CDR3 totals 15 residues. Germline CDR1 and CDR2: SGHKS and YYEKEE (reference sequence). The V end lost 3 bases, the J end lost 4 bases, and 11 bases lay between the germline ends. The CDR3: CASSSNSWGANVLTF. In DNA form, the CDR3 reads TGTGCCAGCAGCTCCAACTCGTGGGGGGCCAACGTCCTGACTTTC.

The chain uses TRBV6-5 and TRBJ2-3, with D maybe TRBD2 (5 bases). The CDR3 sequence is 16 residues long. With 4 bases removed from V and 2 bases from J, the gap between germline ends came to 16 bases. Germline V gene lookup returns CDR1 MNHEY and CDR2 SVGAGI. CDR3 DNA sequence: TGTGCCAGCAGTTCCCGACTATATATGGCCACAGATACGCAGTATTTT. Its translation: CASSSRLYMATDTQYF.

This chain uses TRBV11-3 with TRBJ2-5, with 10 bases aligning to TRBD2. Germline lookup yields CDR1 SGHNT and CDR2 YENEEA. The CDR3 sequence is 17 residues long. V was clipped by 1 base and J by 1 base; unmatched bases: 6. CDR3 sequence (DNA): TGTGCCAGCAGCTTAGGATCTAGCGGGAGTCCCCAAGAGACCCAGTACTTC. Amino acids: CASSLGSSGSPQETQYF.

The V gene is TRBV5-4, the J gene TRBJ2-5; 9 bases map to TRBD2. V trimming: 4 bases; J trimming: 5 bases; junction bases outside the gene matches: 12. The germline CDR1 and CDR2 sequences are SGHNT and YYREEE (reference sequence). This CDR3 spans 16 amino acids. The CDR3 coding sequence is TGTGCCAGCAGCCCCTCGCGCGGGGGGGGCTTGGAGACCCAGTACTTC. Amino acid sequence: CASSPSRGGGLETQYF.